This T cell receptor (beta chain) came from a study of blood T cells in healthy people across ages. Study-level results: The study lacked donor CMV status, which possibly confounded expanded clonotype changes. Estimates of diversity drawn from one million T cells were considered underestimates.

As concerns this clonotype: The antigen is undetermined.

Then a second PCR, running roughly 7 to 11 cycles, was carried out with a sample-barcoded 5' primer and a J-beta primer mix. MiXCR was run by TCRdb on the 5' RACE reads, yielding one entry per CDR3 protein. The table has roughly 2 million distinct CDR3 sequences, 49% seen once. Each donor supplied roughly 9 milliliters of peripheral blood. V was cut by 1 base and J by 2 bases, with 12 bases left in between. CDR1 and CDR2 (germline): MDHEN, SYDVKM. This CDR3 comprises 15 residues. Sequencing was done on a sample of blood. This sequence was found in a middle-aged woman in good health. The chain recombines TRBV28 with TRBJ2-7; D is unclear. DNA for the CDR3: TGTGCCAGCAGTTTATCGGGCTTCACTGCCTACGAGCAGTACTTC. It codes for CASSLSGFTAYEQYF.